Sequencing of this T cell receptor beta chain was carried out in a study of blood T cell repertoires in COVID-19 (dated by TCRdb to the early 2020s). Regarding the complete study: Samples covering the acute and convalescent phases of COVID-19 were provided by collaborators in the United States, Italy and Spain. Sample metadata almost always included a de-identified subject ID, COVID-19 status, age in years and sex. Samples came from the ongoing ImmuneRACE study (first 160 participants) plus 1,254 subjects from 6 global collaborators. HLA class I and class II types, where available, came from metadata supplied by the sample provider rather than from assay-based typing. The dataset comprised deeply sampled blood TCRbeta repertoires from subjects exposed to, actively infected with, or recovered from COVID-19. The prospective study material was composed of cDNA or gDNA derived from T cells, B-cell-depleted T cells, or PBMCs. A freely available public database, intended as a resource for researchers studying the immune response to SARS-CoV-2, is where the repertoires were released. The investigation overall reported the following: The amount of clinical and demographic metadata varied by source and participant and was provided uncurated.

TCRbeta CDR3 regions were amplified from genomic DNA using the immunoSEQ Assay, a bias-controlled multiplex PCR. In the authors' own workflow: The number of nucleated cells in each sample was estimated by amplification of reference gene primers within the assay. Sequence reads were collapsed and filtered to measure the absolute abundance of every unique TCRbeta CDR3 rearrangement. For each sample, productive Simpson clonality was calculated by taking the square root of Simpson's diversity index across productive rearrangements. The table comes from immuneACCESS by way of TCRdb, which keeps in-frame sequences with V and J called. Part of the clones is missing from these tables; in studies checked, under half for an unresolved V gene and the rest for unknown reasons. V and J calls plus clone size are reproduced from that table; the DNA served to infer D and trimming. Here the sample has about 160,000 clones; roughly 93% occur a single time. About 2.5% of the sample belongs to the ten largest clones.

The CDR3 sequence holds 15 residues, the cysteine and phenylalanine included. CDR3 DNA only is kept here, 45 bases in frame from base 1. According to the germline V gene (reference sequence), CDR1 reads LGHDT and CDR2 reads YNNKEL. V loses 0 bases of germline sequence and J loses 5 bases, and the interval between the two ends is 13 bases. With regard to this clone: It lacks a known antigen. Base qualities are not at hand, and no much larger clone is one base apart.

Collaborating institutions collected whole blood in K2EDTA tubes following their own protocols. For TCRbeta analysis, collaborators shipped samples as frozen whole blood, isolated PBMCs, or DNA extracted from either of those sample types. The receptor was isolated from a man between 18 and 35 years old with acute or convalescent COVID-19. What was sequenced was peripheral blood. This sequence uses TRBV3-1 (or the pseudogene TRBV3-2) and TRBJ1-2; 6 matching bases give a weak D call of TRBD1. The DNA sequence is TGTGCCAGCAGCCAAGACCCGGACAGTTTATATGGCTACACCTTC. Its product reads: CASSQDPDSLYGYTF.